This T cell receptor (beta chain) was captured by sequencing in a study of human T cells and chemical hapten exposure. Overall study: Patients having alopecia areata, totalis or universalis were mostly female.

The time point is: pre-sensitization, week 0. Stated treatment: therapeutic diphenylcyclopropenone sensitization with weekly scalp DPC. Researchers extracted total RNA from unfractionated whole blood. Note on this clonotype: A junction end diverges from the germline sequence, so it may reflect a read error.

The germline gives CDR1 ENHRY, CDR2 SYGVKD. This CDR3 has 15 amino acids. TCRdb processed the RACE reads anew with MiXCR; each CDR3 protein has one entry. The sample holds approximately 100,000 distinct CDR3 sequences, roughly 12% seen once. The sequence derives from a woman between 50 and 59 years old with alopecia areata. Some clones in this sample may be carry-over from other donors' samples. The specimen comprised whole blood, sampled in connection with sensitization to the hapten diphenylcyclopropenone (DPC). The chain recombines TRBV10-3 with TRBJ2-2; the D gene is possibly TRBD2 (6 bases). CDR3: CAIRGALANTGELFF. Here the CDR3 DNA reads TGTGCCATTAGGGGAGCTCTAGCGAATACCGGGGAGCTGTTTTTT.